Sequencing of this T cell receptor beta chain was carried out in a study of shared clonotypes between healthy human individuals. TCRdb keeps only in-frame clones here, not all; method: immunoSEQ multiplex PCR. The sample lists about 2.1 million clones; about 93% were seen once. Naivety among CD8 cells was defined by CD45RO negativity and positive CCR7 selection, thereby excluding terminally differentiated effector memory CD45RA+ cells. Germline lookup yields CDR1 MDHEN and CDR2 SYDVKM. The CDR3 runs 14 residues. V lost 3 bases and J 7 bases, leaving 15 bases between the germline ends. The sequenced sample was naive CD8+ T cells from PBMCs. The chain uses TRBV28 and TRBJ1-2; TRBD1 is a possible D gene (5 bases). The receptor's source is a man aged 18-30 years in good health. Some clones in this sample may be carry-over from other donors' samples. The CDR3 region is CASSFAGGPRGYTF. The CDR3, as DNA: TGTGCCAGCAGTTTCGCTGGGGGTCCTCGTGGCTACACCTTC.